This T cell receptor (beta chain) is drawn from a study of T cells after yellow fever vaccination. The CDR3 contains 11 residues. Trimming removed 4 bases from V and 8 bases from J, with 8 bases in between. Germline CDR1 MNHNY, CDR2 SVGAGI (reference sequence). In making TCR cDNA, 5'RACE template switching added a universal primer site and UMIs to it. TCRdb itself ran the 5' RACE reads through MiXCR, one entry per CDR3 protein. Of fewer than 100,000 distinct CDR3 sequences listed, roughly 5.2% are singletons. This clonotype came up a few times. V is TRBV6-6 and J is TRBJ1-1, with D unresolved. The sequence was obtained from a young man who received the YFV17D yellow fever vaccine. Specimen: CD8+ T cells sorted from PBMCs, collected 10 days after the yellow fever booster vaccination. The CDR3 DNA is TGTGCCAGCAGTTGGGGTCTGGAAGCTTTCTTT. This translates into CASSWGLEAFF.